This TCR beta chain derives from a study of T cells expressing NK-cell markers. Study-wide context: Researchers got TCR beta repertoires out of sorted CD3+CD56+NKG2C+, CD3+CD56+NKG2C- and CD3+CD56-NKG2C+ T cells.

Study-wide points: Five to seven of the donors carried dominant NKG2C+ clonotypes that took up about 1.0-7.5% of their CD8+ T cells. Researchers report these clonotypes also headed the CD3+CD56-NKG2C+ fraction in four donors.

Germline lookup yields CDR1 PRHDT and CDR2 FYEKMQ (reference sequence). The CDR3 is made up of 15 amino acids. In generating TCR beta cDNA, 5'RACE template switching with UMIs was used. TCRdb reanalyzed the 5' RACE reads, giving one entry per CDR3 protein sequence and no DNA. Its table records approximately 170,000 distinct CDR3 sequences. Details on this clonotype: Its specificity is unknown.

The material sequenced was blood T cells: a sorted CD56 or NKG2C T cell subset, CD4+ or CD8+ T cells, or bulk PBMC T cells (not recorded which). The clonotype comes from a man aged 18-75 years in good health. The chain is built from TRBV13 and TRBJ2-7; TCRdb returns TRBD2, unconfirmable since there is no DNA. This chain's CDR3 is CASSPGLRLSYEQYF.